These T cell receptor beta chains were read from a single sample in a study of vaccination and CD4 T cells after COVID-19. TCRdb re-called the PCR reads through MiXCR, storing one row per CDR3 protein. Among about 22,000 distinct CDR3 sequences listed, 45% to 50% were seen once. Their cognate antigens are unknown. Sequenced sample: CD4+ T cells from blood, cultured in vitro. These receptors were collected from a human donor who had recovered from COVID-19. The CDR3 runs from the conserved cysteine through the conserved F or W. A D gene is named only where the DNA matches it firmly. Rows may omit the clone size; those that give it use once, few, many or a size class.

>-|-|TRBV5-3|16|TRBJ1-2
TGTGCCAGCAGCTTGGAGTCGGGCAACCTAAACTATGGCTACACCTTC
CASSLESGNLNYGYTF
>-|few|TRBV27|16|TRBJ2-2
TGTGCCAGCACGTGGTCCCTAGCGAATGGCGCCGGGGAGCTGTTTTTT
CASTWSLANGAGELFF
>TRBD1|-|TRBV11-2|13|TRBJ1-4
TGTGCCAGCAGGCAGGACAGGGATGGAAAACTGTTTTTT
CASRQDRDGKLFF
>-|-|TRBV7-3|16|TRBJ2-1
TGTGCCAGCAGCTTAGTCGGGAGAGGCTCCTACAATGAGCAGTTCTTC
CASSLVGRGSYNEQFF
>TRBD2|few|TRBV30|14|TRBJ2-5
TGTGCCTGGAGTAACAGCGGGAGGGTACAGACCCAGTACTTC
CAWSNSGRVQTQYF
>TRBD2|-|TRBV19|14|TRBJ2-1
TGTGCCAGTAGTGTGGGGGGGACTCACAATGAGCAGTTCTTC
CASSVGGTHNEQFF
>TRBD1|-|TRBV6-1|14|TRBJ1-1
TGTGCCAGCAATCCGACAGGGCCGAACACTGAAGCTTTCTTT
CASNPTGPNTEAFF
>-|-|TRBV10-1|13|TRBJ1-1
TGCGCCAGCAGTGTAGGGCTGAACACTGAAGCTTTCTTT
CASSVGLNTEAFF
>-|few|TRBV20-1|13|TRBJ2-4
TGCAGTGCTGGGCCAGAGACTAAAAACATTCAGTACTTC
CSAGPETKNIQYF
>-|-|TRBV12-3/TRBV12-4|15|TRBJ2-3
TGTGCCAGCAGTCGACATGAGGGCCGCACAGATACGCAGTATTTT
CASSRHEGRTDTQYF
>-|-|TRBV11-2|13|TRBJ2-3
TGTGCCAGCAGCTTGTGGCGAGGGGATACGCAGTATTTT
CASSLWRGDTQYF
>TRBD2|-|TRBV20-1|15|TRBJ2-7
TGCAGTGCTAGAGTTCGTCGGGGGGTGACCTACGAGCAGTACTTC
CSARVRRGVTYEQYF
>TRBD1|few|TRBV19|15|TRBJ2-6
TGTGCCAGTAGTGTGGGACAGCCTGGGGCCAACGTCCTGACTTTC
CASSVGQPGANVLTF
>-|few|TRBV19|11|TRBJ1-2
TGTGCCAGTAGGAGAGCCTATGGCTACACCTTC
CASRRAYGYTF
>-|-|TRBV5-1|14|TRBJ2-1
TGCGCCAGCAGCTTGGTGGGTGCCTACAATGAGCAGTTCTTC
CASSLVGAYNEQFF
>TRBD1|-|TRBV10-3|13|TRBJ1-6
TGTGCCATCCGGACAGGGGAGCAATCACCCCTCCACTTT
CAIRTGEQSPLHF
>TRBD1|few|TRBV7-9|15|TRBJ1-6
TGTGCCACCTGGGTGGCAGGGGGCCAGAATTCACCCCTCCACTTT
CATWVAGGQNSPLHF
>-|few|TRBV6-5|13|TRBJ1-2
TGTGCCAGCAGTTCGGGACTTAACTATGGCTACACCTTC
CASSSGLNYGYTF
>-|few|TRBV27|15|TRBJ2-5
TGTGCCAGCAGTTTAGGGTTAGGGAACCAAGAGACCCAGTACTTC
CASSLGLGNQETQYF
>TRBD1|-|TRBV7-9|13|TRBJ1-2
TGTGCCAGCAGCTTACCCGGGACAGGTGGCTACACCTTC
CASSLPGTGGYTF
>TRBD1|-|TRBV9|16|TRBJ2-3
TGTGCCAGCAGCGTAGGGGGACAGGGAAGGATAGATACGCAGTATTTT
CASSVGGQGRIDTQYF
>-|-|TRBV20-1|20|TRBJ2-1
TGCAGTGCCCTAGGGGTAGCGCCCCACTTGGTCGGGCAATCCTACAATGAGCAGTTCTTC
CSALGVAPHLVGQSYNEQFF
>-|few|TRBV15|13|TRBJ1-5
TGTGCCACCAGCGAGAGAATCCATCAGCCCCAGCATTTT
CATSERIHQPQHF
>TRBD1|-|TRBV2|15|TRBJ2-7
TGTGCCAGCATCGCTACGACAGGGGAGACCTACGAGCAGTACTTC
CASIATTGETYEQYF
>TRBD2|few|TRBV24-1|15|TRBJ2-2
TGTGCCACCAGTGCTATAGCGGGAGGGCCCGGGGAGCTGTTTTTT
CATSAIAGGPGELFF
>-|-|TRBV5-1|14|TRBJ1-5
TGCGCCAGCAGCTTCAACGTGGGTTATCAGCCCCAGCATTTT
CASSFNVGYQPQHF
>-|-|TRBV30|14|TRBJ2-7
TGTGCCTGGAGTTCGGTCGGGAAGCGCTACGAGCAGTACTTC
CAWSSVGKRYEQYF
>TRBD2|-|TRBV12-3/TRBV12-4|19|TRBJ2-7
TGTGCCAGCAGTTCCGGCCCGGGACTAGCGAACATTCCGGGCTACGAGCAGTACTTC
CASSSGPGLANIPGYEQYF
>TRBD1|few|TRBV20-1|14|TRBJ1-5
TGCAGTGCTAGAGGCGACAGGGACCATCAGCCCCAGCATTTT
CSARGDRDHQPQHF
>TRBD1|-|TRBV20-1|15|TRBJ2-5
TGCAGTGCTAGATCTACCCGGGACAGGGGAGAGACCCAGTACTTC
CSARSTRDRGETQYF
>-|-|TRBV19|16|TRBJ1-5
TGTGCCAGTAGTATAGGTAACAGTCGACCCGGTCAGCCCCAGCATTTT
CASSIGNSRPGQPQHF